This TCR beta chain was found in a study of T cells in Graves' hyperthyroidism and ophthalmopathy. CDR1 SGHTA and CDR2 FQGNSA come from the germline V gene. V was cut by 5 bases and J by 3 bases, with 11 bases left in between. The CDR3 is 15 residues long. Patients affected by ophthalmopathy presented a Clinical Activity Score of at least 3, a NOSPECS grade of at least 4, and disease duration below 3 months. What was amplified from RNA transcripts were TCR beta CDR3 regions. Primed by the HTBI set, a first-round RT-PCR was run on the TCR CDR3. Via MiXCR, TCRdb re-called the multiplex PCR reads, giving one row per CDR3 protein. Of about 52,000 distinct CDR3 sequences in the sample, 48% are singletons; the top ten hold about 8.9%. Concerning this clonotype: As yet, its antigen is unknown.

Study-level results: Prediction of ophthalmopathy progression came a median roughly 7.1 months pre-onset.

The chain joins TRBV7-2 to TRBJ1-6; D gene unclear. This TCR came from a woman aged 50 to 60 with Graves' ophthalmopathy. Sequencing input: blood. The CDR3 reads CASSLSNLYNSPLHF. CDR3 coding DNA: TGTGCCAGCAGCCTCTCCAACCTCTATAATTCACCCCTCCACTTT. Drawing the rest from reference TRBV7-2 and TRBJ1-6, the complete variable domain is GAGVSQSPSNKVTEKGKDVELRCDPISGHTALYWYRQSLGQGLEFLIYFQGNSAPDKSGLPSDRFSAERTGGSVSTLTIQRTQQEDSAVYLCASSLSNLYNSPLHFGNGTRLTVT.